The present T cell receptor (beta chain) was sequenced within a study of blood T cells in healthy people across ages. To note about this clonotype: Its antigen is undetermined.

Using a J-beta primer mix together with a sample-barcoded 5' primer, a second PCR was run for about 6 to 11 cycles. CDR3-containing paired-end reads numbered at least 2.5 million in each sample. TCRdb analysed the 5' RACE reads with MiXCR anew, one entry per CDR3 protein. Seen here are 1.2 million to 1.5 million distinct CDR3 sequences, 42% observed once, and the top ten hold 7% to 9.5%. The germline V gene has CDR1 SGHTA and CDR2 FQGNSA. J gave up 6 bases and V 0 bases, and 6 bases lay outside the gene matches. This CDR3 has 16 amino acids. The donors, aged roughly 6 to 90, were healthy Caucasians from Russia. General study findings and limits: A strong correlation was seen between TCR beta diversity and naive T cell percentage.

This chain joins TRBV7-2 and TRBJ2-3; TRBD1 matches at 10 bases. The material sequenced was blood. The receptor was isolated from a woman under 30 in good health. The CDR3 nucleotides are TGTGCCAGCAGCTTAGCCTTGACAGGGGGCGGGGATACGCAGTATTTT. It codes for CASSLALTGGGDTQYF.